This T cell receptor (beta chain) was captured in a study of cytomegalovirus exposure and HLA in healthy donors. General study points: For TCR beta chains, V- and J-gene trimming was later linked to a missense DCLRE1C variant. A previous analysis found most TCR beta V segments productive roughly 87% or roughly 30% of the time.

The PCR made use of 60 Vbeta and 13 Jbeta primers. Produced via immunoSEQ multiplex PCR; TCRdb's table is partial and in-frame only. The sample has around 150,000 clones; more than 75% are singletons. The V gene's germline CDR1 is SGHVS and CDR2 FQNEAQ. Trimming removed 0 bases from V and 4 bases from J, with 16 bases in between. The length of the CDR3 is 17 residues. Participants comprised healthy donors of bone marrow. This clone was observed once. Its antigen is still unknown. The sample was PBMCs. The genes are TRBV7-8 and TRBJ1-5; TRBD1 is a possible D gene (6 bases). The clonotype comes from a young man in good health and CMV-seropositive. CDR3 sequence: CASSLAVGRGLNQPQHF. The CDR3 nucleotides read TGTGCCAGCAGCTTAGCGGTCGGCAGGGGCTTAAATCAGCCCCAGCATTTT.